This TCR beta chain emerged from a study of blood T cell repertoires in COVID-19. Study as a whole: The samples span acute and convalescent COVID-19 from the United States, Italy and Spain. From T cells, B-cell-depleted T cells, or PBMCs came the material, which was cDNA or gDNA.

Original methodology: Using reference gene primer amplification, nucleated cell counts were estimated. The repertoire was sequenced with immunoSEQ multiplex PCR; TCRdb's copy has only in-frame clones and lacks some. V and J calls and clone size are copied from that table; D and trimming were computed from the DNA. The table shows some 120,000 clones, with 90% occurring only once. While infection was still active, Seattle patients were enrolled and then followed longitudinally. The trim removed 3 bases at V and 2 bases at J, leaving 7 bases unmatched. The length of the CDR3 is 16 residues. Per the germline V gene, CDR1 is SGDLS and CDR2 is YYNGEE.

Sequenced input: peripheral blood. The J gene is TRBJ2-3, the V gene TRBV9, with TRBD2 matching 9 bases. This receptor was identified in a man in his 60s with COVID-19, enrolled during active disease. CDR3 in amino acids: CASSEGLADLTDTQYF. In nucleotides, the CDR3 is TGTGCCAGCAGCGAGGGACTAGCAGACCTCACAGATACGCAGTATTTT. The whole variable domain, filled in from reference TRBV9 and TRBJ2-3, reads DSGVTQTPKHLITATGQRVTLRCSPRSGDLSVYWYQQSLDQGLQFLIQYYNGEERAKGNILERFSAQQFPDLHSELNLSSLELGDSALYFCASSEGLADLTDTQYFGPGTRLTVL.